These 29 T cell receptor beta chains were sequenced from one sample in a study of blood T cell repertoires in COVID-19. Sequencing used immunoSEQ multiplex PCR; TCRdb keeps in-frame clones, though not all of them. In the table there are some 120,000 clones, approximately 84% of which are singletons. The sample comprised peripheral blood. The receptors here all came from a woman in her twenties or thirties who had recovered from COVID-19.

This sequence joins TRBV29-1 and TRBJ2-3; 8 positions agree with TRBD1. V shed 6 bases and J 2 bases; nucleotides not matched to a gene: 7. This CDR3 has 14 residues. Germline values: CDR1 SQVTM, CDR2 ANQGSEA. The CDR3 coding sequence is TGCAGCGTGGCCGGGACAGGCTTCACAGATACGCAGTATTTT. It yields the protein CSVAGTGFTDTQYF.

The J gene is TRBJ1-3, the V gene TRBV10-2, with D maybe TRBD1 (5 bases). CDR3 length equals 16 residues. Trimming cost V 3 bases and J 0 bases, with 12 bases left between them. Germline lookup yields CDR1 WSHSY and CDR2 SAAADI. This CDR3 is CASSEGHPSSGNTIYF. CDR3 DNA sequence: TGCGCCAGCAGTGAAGGACATCCGAGCTCTGGAAACACCATATATTTT.

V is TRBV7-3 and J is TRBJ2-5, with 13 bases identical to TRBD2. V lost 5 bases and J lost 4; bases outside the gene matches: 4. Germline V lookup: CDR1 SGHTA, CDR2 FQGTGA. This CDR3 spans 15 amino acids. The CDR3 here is CASSPLAGGAETQYF. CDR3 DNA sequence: TGTGCCAGCAGCCCACTAGCGGGAGGGGCAGAGACCCAGTACTTC. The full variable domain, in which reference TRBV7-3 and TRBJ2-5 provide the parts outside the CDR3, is GAGVSQTPSNKVTEKGKYVELRCDPISGHTALYWYRQSLGQGPEFLIYFQGTGAADDSGLPNDRFFAVRPEGSVSTLKIQRTERGDSAVYLCASSPLAGGAETQYFGPGTRLLVL.

The DNA of the CDR3 is TGCGCCAGCAGCTTCCTCGGGGGCACTGAAGCTTTCTTT. This codes for CASSFLGGTEAFF. The chain is built from TRBV5-1 and TRBJ1-1; a possible D gene is TRBD1 (5 bases). V was clipped by 2 bases and J by 4 bases, with 9 bases between them. Germline V CDR1 and CDR2: SGHRS, YFSETQ. This CDR3 comprises 13 residues.

The CDR3 here is CASSIGETSTDTQYF. CDR3 in DNA: TGTGCCAGTAGTATTGGGGAGACTAGCACAGATACGCAGTATTTT. This chain connects TRBV19 to TRBJ2-3; D possibly corresponds to TRBD2 (5 bases). V was trimmed by 3 bases and J by 0 bases, leaving 10 bases between them. CDR3 length: 15 amino acids. Germline values: CDR1 LNHDA, CDR2 SQIVND (reference sequence).

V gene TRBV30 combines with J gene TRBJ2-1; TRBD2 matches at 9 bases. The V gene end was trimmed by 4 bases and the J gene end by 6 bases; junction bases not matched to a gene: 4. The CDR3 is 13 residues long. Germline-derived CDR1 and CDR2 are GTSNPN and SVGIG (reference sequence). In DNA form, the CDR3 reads TGTGCCTGGAAGGGCGGGGGGGCCAATGAGCAGTTCTTC. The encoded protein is CAWKGGGANEQFF.

The CDR3 reads CASSFLSIEAGGPGDEQFF. The CDR3 bases are TGTGCCAGCAGCTTCCTTTCAATTGAGGCGGGAGGGCCCGGGGATGAGCAGTTCTTC. The chain joins TRBV7-3 to TRBJ2-1; 9 bases align to TRBD2. CDR1 and CDR2 from the germline V gene are SGHTA and FQGTGA. The CDR3 runs 19 residues. With V trimmed by 3 bases and J by 8 bases, 20 bases remained unmatched.

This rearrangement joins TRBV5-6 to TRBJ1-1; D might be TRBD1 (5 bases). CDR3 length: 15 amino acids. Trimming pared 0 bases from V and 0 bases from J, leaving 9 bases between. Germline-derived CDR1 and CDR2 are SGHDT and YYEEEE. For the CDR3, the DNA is TGTGCCAGCAGCTTGGATCCGGGGGTGAACACTGAAGCTTTCTTT. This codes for CASSLDPGVNTEAFF.

The CDR3 sequence: CASSIPSSGRPYEQFF. CDR3 coding DNA: TGTGCCAGTAGTATACCTTCTAGCGGGAGGCCCTATGAGCAGTTCTTC. This chain links TRBV19 with TRBJ2-1; 11 bases line up with TRBD2. Trimming removed 2 bases from V and 8 bases from J; junction bases left unmatched: 8. Germline V gives CDR1 LNHDA, CDR2 SQIVND (reference sequence). CDR3 size: 16 residues.

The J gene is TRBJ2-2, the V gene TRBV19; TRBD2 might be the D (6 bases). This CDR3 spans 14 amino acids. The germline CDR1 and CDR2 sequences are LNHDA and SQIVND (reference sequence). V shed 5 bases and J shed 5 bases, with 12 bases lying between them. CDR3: CASSDQAGTGELFF. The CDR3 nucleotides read TGTGCCAGTAGTGACCAGGCGGGGACCGGGGAGCTGTTTTTT.

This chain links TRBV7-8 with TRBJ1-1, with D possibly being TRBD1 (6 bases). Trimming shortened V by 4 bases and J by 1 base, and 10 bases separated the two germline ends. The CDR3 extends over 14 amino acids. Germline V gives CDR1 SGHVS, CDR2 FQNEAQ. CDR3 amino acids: CASSSSTGNTEAFF. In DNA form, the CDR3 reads TGTGCCAGCAGCTCCTCGACAGGGAACACTGAAGCTTTCTTT.

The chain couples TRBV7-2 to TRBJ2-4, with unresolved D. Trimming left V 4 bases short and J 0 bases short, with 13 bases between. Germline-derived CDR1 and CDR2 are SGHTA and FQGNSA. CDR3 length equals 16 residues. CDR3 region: CASSSPSILAKNIQYF. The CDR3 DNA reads TGTGCCAGCAGCTCCCCTAGTATTCTAGCCAAAAACATTCAGTACTTC.

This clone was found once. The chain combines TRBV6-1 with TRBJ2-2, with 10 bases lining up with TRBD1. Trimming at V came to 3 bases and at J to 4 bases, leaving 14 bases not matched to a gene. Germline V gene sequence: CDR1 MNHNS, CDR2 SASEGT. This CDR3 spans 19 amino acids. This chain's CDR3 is CASSDRQGAIKGLTGELFF. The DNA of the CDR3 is TGTGCCAGCAGTGACAGACAGGGGGCGATAAAAGGTCTCACCGGGGAGCTGTTTTTT.

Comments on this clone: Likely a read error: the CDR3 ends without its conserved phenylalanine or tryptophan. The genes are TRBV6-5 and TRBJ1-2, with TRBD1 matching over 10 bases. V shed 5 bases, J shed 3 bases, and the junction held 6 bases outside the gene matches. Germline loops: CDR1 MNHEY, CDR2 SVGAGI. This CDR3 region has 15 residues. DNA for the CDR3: TGTGCCAGCAGTCAAACCGGGACAGGGGACTATGGCTACACCCTC. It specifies CASSQTGTGDYGYTL.

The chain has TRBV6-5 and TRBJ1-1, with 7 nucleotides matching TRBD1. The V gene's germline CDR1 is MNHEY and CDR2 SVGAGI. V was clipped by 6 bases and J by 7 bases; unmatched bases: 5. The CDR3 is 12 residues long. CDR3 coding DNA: TGTGCCAGCAGAAAGGGGGCGAGTGAAGCTTTCTTT. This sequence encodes CASRKGASEAFF.

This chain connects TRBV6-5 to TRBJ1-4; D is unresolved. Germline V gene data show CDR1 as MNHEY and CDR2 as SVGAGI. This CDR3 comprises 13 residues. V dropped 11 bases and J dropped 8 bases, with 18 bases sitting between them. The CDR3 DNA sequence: TGTGCCGTTACCCCTCCCGAGGGCGAAAAACTGTTTTTT. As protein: CAVTPPEGEKLFF.

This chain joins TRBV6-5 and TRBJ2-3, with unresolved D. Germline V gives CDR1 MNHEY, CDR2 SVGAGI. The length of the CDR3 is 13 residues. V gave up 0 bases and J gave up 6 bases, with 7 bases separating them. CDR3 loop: CASSYSSWDTQYF. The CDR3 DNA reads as TGTGCCAGCAGTTACTCGAGTTGGGATACGCAGTATTTT.

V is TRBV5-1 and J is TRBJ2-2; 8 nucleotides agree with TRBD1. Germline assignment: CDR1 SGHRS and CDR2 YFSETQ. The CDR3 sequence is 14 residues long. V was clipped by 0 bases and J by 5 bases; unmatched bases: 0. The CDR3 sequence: CASSLGTGTGELFF. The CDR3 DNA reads TGCGCCAGCAGCTTGGGGACAGGGACCGGGGAGCTGTTTTTT.

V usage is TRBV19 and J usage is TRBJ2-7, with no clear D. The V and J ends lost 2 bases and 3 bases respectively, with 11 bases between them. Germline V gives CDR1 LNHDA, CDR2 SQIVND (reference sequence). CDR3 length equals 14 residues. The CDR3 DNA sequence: TGTGCCAGTAGTATAAGCTATCAATTCTACGAGCAGTACTTC. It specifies CASSISYQFYEQYF.

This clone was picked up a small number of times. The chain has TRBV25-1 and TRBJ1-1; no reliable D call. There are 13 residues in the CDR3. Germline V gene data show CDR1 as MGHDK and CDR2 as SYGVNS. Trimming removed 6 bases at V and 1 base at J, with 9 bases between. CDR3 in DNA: TGTGCCAGCAGGCTTTCGGGGAACACTGAAGCTTTCTTT. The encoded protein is CASRLSGNTEAFF.

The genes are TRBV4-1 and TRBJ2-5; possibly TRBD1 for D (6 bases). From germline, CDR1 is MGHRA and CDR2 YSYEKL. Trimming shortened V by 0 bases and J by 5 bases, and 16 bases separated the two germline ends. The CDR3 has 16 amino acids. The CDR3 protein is CASSQDRQGRVETQYF. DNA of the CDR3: TGCGCCAGCAGCCAAGATCGGCAGGGGCGTGTGGAGACCCAGTACTTC.

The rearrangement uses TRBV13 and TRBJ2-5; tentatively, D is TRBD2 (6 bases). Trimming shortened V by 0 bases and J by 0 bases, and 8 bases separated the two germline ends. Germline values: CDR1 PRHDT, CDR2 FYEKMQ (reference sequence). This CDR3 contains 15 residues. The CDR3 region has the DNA TGTGCCAGCAGCTTAGGCGGGGACTACCAAGAGACCCAGTACTTC. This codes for CASSLGGDYQETQYF.

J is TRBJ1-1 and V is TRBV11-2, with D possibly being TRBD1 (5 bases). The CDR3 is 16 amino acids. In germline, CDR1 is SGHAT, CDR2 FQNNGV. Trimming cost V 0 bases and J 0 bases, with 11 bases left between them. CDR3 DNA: TGTGCCAGCAGCTTAGATCGTTACAGGATGAACACTGAAGCTTTCTTT. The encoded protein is CASSLDRYRMNTEAFF.

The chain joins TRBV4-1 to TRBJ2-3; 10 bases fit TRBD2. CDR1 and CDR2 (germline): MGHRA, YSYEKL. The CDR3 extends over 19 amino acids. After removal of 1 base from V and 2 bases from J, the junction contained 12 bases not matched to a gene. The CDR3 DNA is TGCGCCAGCAGCCAAGGACGGGCTAGCGGGGGCCACGACACAGATACGCAGTATTTT. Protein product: CASSQGRASGGHDTDTQYF.

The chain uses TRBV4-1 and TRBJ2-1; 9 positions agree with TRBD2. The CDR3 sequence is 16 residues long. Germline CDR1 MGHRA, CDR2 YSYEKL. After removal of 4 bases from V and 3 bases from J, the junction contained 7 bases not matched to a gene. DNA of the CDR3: TGCGCCAGCAGCCGAGACGGGACTAGCCACTACAATGAGCAGTTCTTC. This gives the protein CASSRDGTSHYNEQFF.

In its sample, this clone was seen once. The CDR3 here is CASSLGGDSYNEQFF. Written as DNA, the CDR3 is TGTGCCAGCAGCCTCGGGGGGGACTCCTACAATGAGCAGTTCTTC. V gene TRBV5-4 combines with J gene TRBJ2-1; TRBD2 matches at 8 bases. The CDR3 sequence is 15 residues long. The junction had 3 bases not matched to a gene; V was cut back by 4 bases and J by 0 bases. Germline V CDR1 and CDR2: SGHNT, YYREEE (reference sequence).

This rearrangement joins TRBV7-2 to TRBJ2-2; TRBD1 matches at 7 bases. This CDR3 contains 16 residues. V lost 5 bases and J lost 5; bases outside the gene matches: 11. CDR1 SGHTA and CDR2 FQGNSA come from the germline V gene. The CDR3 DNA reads TGTGCCAGCAGCCTCGAGACAGGGATGAGGACCGGGGAGCTGTTTTTT. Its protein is CASSLETGMRTGELFF.

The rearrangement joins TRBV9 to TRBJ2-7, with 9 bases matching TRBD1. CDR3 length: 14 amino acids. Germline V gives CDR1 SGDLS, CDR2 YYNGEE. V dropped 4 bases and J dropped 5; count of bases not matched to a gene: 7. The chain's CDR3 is CASSSGQGNHEQYF. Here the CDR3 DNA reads TGTGCCAGCAGCTCAGGACAGGGGAACCACGAGCAGTACTTC.

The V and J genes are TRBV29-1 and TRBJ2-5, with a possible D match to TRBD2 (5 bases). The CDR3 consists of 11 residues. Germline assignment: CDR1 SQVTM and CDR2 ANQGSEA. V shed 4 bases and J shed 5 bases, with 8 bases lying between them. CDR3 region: CSVAEGETQYF. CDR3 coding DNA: TGCAGCGTTGCTGAGGGTGAGACCCAGTACTTC.